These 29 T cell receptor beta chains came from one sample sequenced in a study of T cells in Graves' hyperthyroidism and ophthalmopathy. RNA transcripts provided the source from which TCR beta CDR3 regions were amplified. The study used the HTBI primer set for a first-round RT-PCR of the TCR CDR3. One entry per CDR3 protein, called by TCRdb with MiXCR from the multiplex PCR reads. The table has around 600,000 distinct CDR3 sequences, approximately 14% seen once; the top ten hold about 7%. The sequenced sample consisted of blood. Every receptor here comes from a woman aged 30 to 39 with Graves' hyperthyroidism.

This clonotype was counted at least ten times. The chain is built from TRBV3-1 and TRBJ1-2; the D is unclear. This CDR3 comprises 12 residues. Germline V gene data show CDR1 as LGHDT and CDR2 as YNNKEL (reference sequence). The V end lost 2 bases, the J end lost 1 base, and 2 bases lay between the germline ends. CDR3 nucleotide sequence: TGTGCCAGCAGCCAAAATAACTATGGCTACACCTTC. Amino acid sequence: CASSQNNYGYTF.

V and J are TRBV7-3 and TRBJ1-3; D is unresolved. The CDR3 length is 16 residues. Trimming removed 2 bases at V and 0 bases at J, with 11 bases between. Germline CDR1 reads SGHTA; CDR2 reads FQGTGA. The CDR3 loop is CASSLADGSSGNTIYF. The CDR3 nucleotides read TGTGCCAGCAGCTTAGCGGACGGAAGCTCTGGAAACACCATATATTTT.

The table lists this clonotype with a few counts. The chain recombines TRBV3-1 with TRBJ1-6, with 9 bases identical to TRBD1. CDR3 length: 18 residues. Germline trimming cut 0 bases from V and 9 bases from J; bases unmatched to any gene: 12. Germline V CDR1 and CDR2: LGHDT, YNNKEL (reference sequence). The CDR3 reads CASSQEDRGSFRRSPLHF. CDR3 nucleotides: TGTGCCAGCAGCCAAGAGGACAGGGGTTCTTTTCGTCGTTCACCCCTCCACTTT.

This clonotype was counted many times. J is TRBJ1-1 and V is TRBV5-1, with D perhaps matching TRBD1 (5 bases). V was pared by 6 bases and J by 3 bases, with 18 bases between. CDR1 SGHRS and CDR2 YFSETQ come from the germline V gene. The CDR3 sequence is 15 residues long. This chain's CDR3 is CASTSQSRGDTEAFF. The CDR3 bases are TGCGCCAGCACATCCCAGTCCCGGGGGGACACTGAAGCTTTCTTT.

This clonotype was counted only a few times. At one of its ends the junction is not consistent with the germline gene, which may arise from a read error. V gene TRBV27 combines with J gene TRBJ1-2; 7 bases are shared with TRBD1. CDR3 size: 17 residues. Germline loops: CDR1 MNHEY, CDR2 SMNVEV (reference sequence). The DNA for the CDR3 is TGTGCCAGCAGTATATCCGGGACAGAGTACCCTAACTATGGCTACACCTTC. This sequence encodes CASSISGTEYPNYGYTF.

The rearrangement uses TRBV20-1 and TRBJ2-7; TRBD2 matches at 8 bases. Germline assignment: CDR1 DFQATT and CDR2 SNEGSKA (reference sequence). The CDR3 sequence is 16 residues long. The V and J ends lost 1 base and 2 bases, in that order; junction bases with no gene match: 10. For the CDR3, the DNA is TGCAGTGCTAGAGGAATTGATAGCGGGACGACCTACGAGCAGTACTTC. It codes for CSARGIDSGTTYEQYF.

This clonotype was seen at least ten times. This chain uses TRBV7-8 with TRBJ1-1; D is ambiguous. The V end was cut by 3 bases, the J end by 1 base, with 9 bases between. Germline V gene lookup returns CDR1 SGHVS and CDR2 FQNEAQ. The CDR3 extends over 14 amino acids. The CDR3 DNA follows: TGTGCCAGCAGCTTTGGCCCGGAGAACACTGAAGCTTTCTTT. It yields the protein CASSFGPENTEAFF.

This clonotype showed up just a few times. The DNA for the CDR3 is TGTGCCAGCAGCTCCCGGGACAGGGGTGGCACCGGGGAGCTGTTTTTT. This gives the protein CASSSRDRGGTGELFF. The chain couples TRBV7-6 to TRBJ2-2; the match to TRBD1 covers 10 bases. This CDR3 spans 16 amino acids. With 4 bases clipped from V and 4 bases from J, the junction kept 6 bases outside the gene matches. Germline loops: CDR1 SGHVS, CDR2 FNYEAQ. The full variable domain, in which reference TRBV7-6 and TRBJ2-2 provide the parts outside the CDR3, is GAGVSQSPRYKVTKRGQDVALRCDPISGHVSLYWYRQALGQGPEFLTYFNYEAQQDKSGLPNDRFSAERPEGSISTLTIQRTEQRDSAMYRCASSSRDRGGTGELFFGEGSRLTVL.

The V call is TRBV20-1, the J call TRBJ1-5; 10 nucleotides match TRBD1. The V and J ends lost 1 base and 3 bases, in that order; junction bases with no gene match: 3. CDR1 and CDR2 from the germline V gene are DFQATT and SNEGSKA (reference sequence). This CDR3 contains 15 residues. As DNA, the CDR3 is TGCAGTGCTAGAGGAGGACAGGGGGTCAATCAGCCCCAGCATTTT. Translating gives CSARGGQGVNQPQHF.

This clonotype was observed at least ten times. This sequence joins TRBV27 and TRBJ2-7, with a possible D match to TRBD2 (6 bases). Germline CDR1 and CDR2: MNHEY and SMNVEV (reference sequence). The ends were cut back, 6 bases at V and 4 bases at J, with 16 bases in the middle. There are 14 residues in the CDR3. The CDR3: CASSSGLSKYEQYF. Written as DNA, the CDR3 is TGTGCCAGCAGCTCGGGACTCTCCAAATACGAGCAGTACTTC.

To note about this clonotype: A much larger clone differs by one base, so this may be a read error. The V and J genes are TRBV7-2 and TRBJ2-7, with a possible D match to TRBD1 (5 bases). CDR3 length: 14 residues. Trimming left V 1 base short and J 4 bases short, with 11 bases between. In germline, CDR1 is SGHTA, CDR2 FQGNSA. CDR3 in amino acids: CASSLVRGRYEQYF. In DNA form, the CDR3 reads TGTGCCAGCAGCTTAGTTAGGGGTCGGTACGAGCAGTACTTC.

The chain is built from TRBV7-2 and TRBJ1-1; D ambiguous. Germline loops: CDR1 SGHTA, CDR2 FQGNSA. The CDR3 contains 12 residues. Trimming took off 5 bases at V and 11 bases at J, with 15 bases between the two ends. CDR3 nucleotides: TGTGCCAGCAGCCAGACGGCCTTGGGGGCTTTCTTT. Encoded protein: CASSQTALGAFF.

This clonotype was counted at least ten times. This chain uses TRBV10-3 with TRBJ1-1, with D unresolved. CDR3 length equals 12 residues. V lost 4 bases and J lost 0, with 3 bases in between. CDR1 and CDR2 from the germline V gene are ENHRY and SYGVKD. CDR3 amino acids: CAISGVNTEAFF. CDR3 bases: TGTGCCATCAGTGGTGTGAACACTGAAGCTTTCTTT.

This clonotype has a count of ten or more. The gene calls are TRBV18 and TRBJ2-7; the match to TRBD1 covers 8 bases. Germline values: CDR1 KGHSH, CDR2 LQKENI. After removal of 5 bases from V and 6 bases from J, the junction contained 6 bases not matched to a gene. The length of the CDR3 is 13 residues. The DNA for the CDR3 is TGTGCCAGCTCAGATAAACAGGGGGGCGAGCAGTACTTC. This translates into CASSDKQGGEQYF.

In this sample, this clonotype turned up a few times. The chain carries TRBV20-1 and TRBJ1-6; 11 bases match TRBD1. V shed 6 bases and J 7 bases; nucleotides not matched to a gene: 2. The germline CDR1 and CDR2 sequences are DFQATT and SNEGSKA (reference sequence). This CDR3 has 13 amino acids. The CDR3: CSARTGGNSPLHF. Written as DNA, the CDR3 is TGCAGTGCCCGGACAGGGGGCAATTCACCCCTCCACTTT.

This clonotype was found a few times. Here the CDR3 reads CASSQDNSGQETQYF. DNA for the CDR3: TGCGCCAGCAGCCAAGATAACAGCGGACAAGAGACCCAGTACTTC. The chain is built from TRBV4-3 and TRBJ2-5, with D possibly being TRBD2 (5 bases). The CDR3 has 15 residues. V was clipped by 0 bases and J by 2 bases, with 10 bases between them. The germline CDR1 and CDR2 sequences are LGHNA and YSLEER.

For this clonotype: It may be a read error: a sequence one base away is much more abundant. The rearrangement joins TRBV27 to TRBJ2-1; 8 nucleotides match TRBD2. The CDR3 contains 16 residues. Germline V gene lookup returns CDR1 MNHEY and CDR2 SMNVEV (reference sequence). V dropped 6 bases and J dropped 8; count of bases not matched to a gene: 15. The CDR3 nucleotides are TGTGCCAGCAGCACCGCCGCGACTAGCGTGTACGATGAGCAGTTCTTC. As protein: CASSTAATSVYDEQFF.

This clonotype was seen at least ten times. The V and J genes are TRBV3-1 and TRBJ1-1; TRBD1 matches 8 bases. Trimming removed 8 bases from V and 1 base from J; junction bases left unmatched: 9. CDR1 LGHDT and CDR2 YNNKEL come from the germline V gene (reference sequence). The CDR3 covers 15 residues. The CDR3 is CASSRTGRGNTEAFF. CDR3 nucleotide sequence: TGTGCCAGCTCGAGGACAGGGAGGGGGAACACTGAAGCTTTCTTT.

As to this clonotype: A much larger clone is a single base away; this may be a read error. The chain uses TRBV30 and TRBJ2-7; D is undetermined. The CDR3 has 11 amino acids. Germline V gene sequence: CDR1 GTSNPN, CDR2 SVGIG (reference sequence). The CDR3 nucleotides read TGTTCCTGGAGTCTAAGGGACGAGCAGTACTTC. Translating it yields CSWSLRDEQYF.

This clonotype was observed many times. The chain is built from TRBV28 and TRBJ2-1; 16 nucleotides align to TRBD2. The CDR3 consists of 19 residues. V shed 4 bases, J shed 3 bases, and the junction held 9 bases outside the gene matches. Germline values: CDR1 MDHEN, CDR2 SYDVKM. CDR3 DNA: TGTGCCAGCAGTTCGGGACTAGCGGGAGGGCCCCTTGGCTACAATGAGCAGTTCTTC. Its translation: CASSSGLAGGPLGYNEQFF.

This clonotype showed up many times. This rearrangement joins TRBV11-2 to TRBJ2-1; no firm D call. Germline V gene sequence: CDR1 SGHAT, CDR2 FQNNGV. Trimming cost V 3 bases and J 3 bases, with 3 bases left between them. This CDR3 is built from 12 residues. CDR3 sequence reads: CASSFVYNEQFF. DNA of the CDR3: TGTGCCAGCAGCTTTGTCTACAATGAGCAGTTCTTC.

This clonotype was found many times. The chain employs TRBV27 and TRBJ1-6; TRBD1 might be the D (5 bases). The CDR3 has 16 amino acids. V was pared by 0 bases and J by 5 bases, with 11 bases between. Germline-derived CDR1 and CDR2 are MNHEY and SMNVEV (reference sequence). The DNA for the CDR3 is TGTGCCAGCAGTTTATCGCCGGGGGGAAATAATTCACCCCTCCACTTT. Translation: CASSLSPGGNNSPLHF.

CDR3 DNA sequence: TGTGCCAGCAGCCCGGGGGGGCCTTATAATGAAAAACTGTTTTTT. Translating it yields CASSPGGPYNEKLFF. The genes are TRBV7-9 and TRBJ1-4; tentative D call: TRBD1 (6 bases). The V gene's germline CDR1 is SEHNR and CDR2 FQNEAQ (reference sequence). There are 15 residues in the CDR3. Trimming stripped 5 bases from V and 4 bases from J, with 14 bases between.

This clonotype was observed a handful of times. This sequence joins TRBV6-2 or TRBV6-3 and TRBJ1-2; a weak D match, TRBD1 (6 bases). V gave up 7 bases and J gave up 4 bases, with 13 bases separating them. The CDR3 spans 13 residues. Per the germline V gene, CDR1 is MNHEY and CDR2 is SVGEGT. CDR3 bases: TGTGCCAGCACCGCCGACAGGATCTATGGCTACACCTTC. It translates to CASTADRIYGYTF.

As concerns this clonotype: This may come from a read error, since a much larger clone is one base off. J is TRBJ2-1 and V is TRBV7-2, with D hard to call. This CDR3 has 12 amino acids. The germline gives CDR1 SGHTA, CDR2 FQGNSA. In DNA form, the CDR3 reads TGTGCCAGCAGCACTTTCTGGGATGAGCAGCTCTTC. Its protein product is CASSTFWDEQLF.

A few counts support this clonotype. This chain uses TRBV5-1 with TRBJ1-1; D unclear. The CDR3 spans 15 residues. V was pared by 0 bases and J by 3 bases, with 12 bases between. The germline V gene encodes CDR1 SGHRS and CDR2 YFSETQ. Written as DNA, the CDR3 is TGCGCCAGCAGCTTGGATGGCGTTACCCACACTGAAGCTTTCTTT. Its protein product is CASSLDGVTHTEAFF.

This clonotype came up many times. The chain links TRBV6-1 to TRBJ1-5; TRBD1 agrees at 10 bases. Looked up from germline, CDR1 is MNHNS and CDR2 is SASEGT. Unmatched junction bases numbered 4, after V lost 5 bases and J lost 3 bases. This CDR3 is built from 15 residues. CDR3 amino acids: CASSLDRGPNQPQHF. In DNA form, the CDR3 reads TGTGCCAGCAGTCTCGACAGGGGGCCCAATCAGCCCCAGCATTTT.

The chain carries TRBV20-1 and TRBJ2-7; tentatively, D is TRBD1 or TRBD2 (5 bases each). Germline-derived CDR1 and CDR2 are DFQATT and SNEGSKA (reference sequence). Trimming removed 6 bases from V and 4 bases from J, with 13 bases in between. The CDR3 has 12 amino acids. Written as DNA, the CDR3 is TGCAGTGCACCAGGGAGTAAATACGAGCAGTACTTC. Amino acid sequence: CSAPGSKYEQYF.

The CDR3 loop is CSARAVKWGEYETQYF. DNA for the CDR3: TGCAGTGCTAGAGCTGTGAAGTGGGGGGAGTATGAGACCCAGTACTTC. The rearrangement uses TRBV20-1 and TRBJ2-5; tentatively, D is TRBD2 (6 bases). The CDR3 has 16 amino acids. Trimming cost V 1 base and J 5 bases, with 20 bases left between them. The germline CDR1 and CDR2 sequences are DFQATT and SNEGSKA (reference sequence).